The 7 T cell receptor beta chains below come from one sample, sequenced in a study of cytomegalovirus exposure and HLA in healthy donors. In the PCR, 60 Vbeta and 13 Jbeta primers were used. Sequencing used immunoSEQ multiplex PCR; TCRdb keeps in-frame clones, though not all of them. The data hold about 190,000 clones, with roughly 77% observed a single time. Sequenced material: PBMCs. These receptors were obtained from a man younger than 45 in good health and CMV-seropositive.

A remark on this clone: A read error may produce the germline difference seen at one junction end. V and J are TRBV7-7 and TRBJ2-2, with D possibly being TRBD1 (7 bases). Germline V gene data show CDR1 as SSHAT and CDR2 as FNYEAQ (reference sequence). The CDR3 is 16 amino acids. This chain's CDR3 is CASTPSGQGGTGELFF. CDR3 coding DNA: TGTGCTAGCACCCCCTCGGGGCAGGGGGGCACCGGGGAGCTGTTTTTT.

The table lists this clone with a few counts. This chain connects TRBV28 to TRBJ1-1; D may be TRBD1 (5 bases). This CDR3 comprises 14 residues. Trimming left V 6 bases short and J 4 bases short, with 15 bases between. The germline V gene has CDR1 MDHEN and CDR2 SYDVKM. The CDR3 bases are TGTGCCAGCAGGTTTAGTCGGACACGCACTGAAGCTTTCTTT. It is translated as CASRFSRTRTEAFF.

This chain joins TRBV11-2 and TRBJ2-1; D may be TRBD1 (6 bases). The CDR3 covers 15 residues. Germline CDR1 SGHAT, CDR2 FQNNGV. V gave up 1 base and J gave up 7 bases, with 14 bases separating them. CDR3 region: CASSLVYNRVNEQFF. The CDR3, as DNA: TGTGCCAGCAGCTTAGTTTACAACAGGGTGAATGAGCAGTTCTTC.

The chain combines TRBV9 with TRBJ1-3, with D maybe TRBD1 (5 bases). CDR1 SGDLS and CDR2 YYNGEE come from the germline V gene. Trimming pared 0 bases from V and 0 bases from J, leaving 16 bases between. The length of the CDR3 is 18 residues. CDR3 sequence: CASSVGGEEVYSGNTIYF. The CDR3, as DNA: TGTGCCAGCAGCGTAGGGGGGGAGGAGGTTTACTCTGGAAACACCATATATTTT.

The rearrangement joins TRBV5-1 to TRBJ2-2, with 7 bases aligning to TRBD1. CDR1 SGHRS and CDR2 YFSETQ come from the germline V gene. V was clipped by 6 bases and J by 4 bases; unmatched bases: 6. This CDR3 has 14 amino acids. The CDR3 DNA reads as TGCGCCAGCACCCCGACAGGGAGCACCGGGGAGCTGTTTTTT. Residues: CASTPTGSTGELFF.

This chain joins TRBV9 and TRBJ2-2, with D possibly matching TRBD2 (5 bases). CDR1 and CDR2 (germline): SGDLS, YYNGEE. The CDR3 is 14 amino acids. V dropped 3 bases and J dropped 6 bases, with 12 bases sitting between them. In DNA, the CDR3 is TGTGCCAGCAGCGCAAGGACTGATTCCGGGGAGCTGTTTTTT. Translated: CASSARTDSGELFF.

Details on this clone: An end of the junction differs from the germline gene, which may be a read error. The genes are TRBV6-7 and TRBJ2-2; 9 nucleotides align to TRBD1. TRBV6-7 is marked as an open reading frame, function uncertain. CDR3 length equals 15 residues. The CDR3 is CASRIQGAKTGELFF. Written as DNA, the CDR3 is TGTGCCAGCAGAATACAGGGGGCGAAAACCGGGGAGCTGTTTTTT.